This T cell receptor beta chain was obtained from a study of blood T cells in healthy people across ages (dated by TCRdb to about 2015). Concerning the study at large: In model experiments, template switching captured about one uniquely barcoded TCR beta cDNA molecule for every two T cells. To track age-related changes in TCR beta repertoire diversity, the study relied on deep sequencing normalized with unique cDNA molecular identifiers. Four age groups were formed from the donors: young (average approximately 15 years), middle-aged (roughly 38), aged (about 62) and long-lived (around 82). The study analyzed two additional independent replicas of 1 million unique cDNA reads from the same blood draw for two donors, one aged 18 to 30 and one aged 80 or older.

Library preparation was by 5' RACE. The sequencer was an Illumina HiSeq 2500. A second PCR of roughly 7 to 11 cycles was performed with a sample-barcoded 5' primer and a J-beta primer mix. A template-switch 5' adaptor carrying 12 random nucleotides introduced a unique molecular identifier onto each TCR beta cDNA molecule. At least 2.5 million CDR3-containing paired-end reads were obtained from each sample. The Mint cDNA synthesis kit, primed by a TRBC-specific oligonucleotide, was used to synthesize first-strand cDNA from all RNA. All cDNA was treated with uracil-DNA glycosylase and then went through a first 18-cycle PCR with the universal primers M1SS and BC2_uni_R. Per the original workflow: Normalization of each sample was performed by random selection of 1 million high-quality reads, each carrying a distinct molecular identifier. Instead of being binned into consensus sequences, reads with shared molecular identifiers were discarded. CDR3 identification, clonotype clustering and error correction used MiTCR with a Q25 quality threshold and the strictest error-elimination algorithm. A nonparametric unseen species model with Euler transformation was used to estimate lower-bound total TCR beta diversity. The raw public data were reprocessed by TCRdb itself: fastp quality trimming at Q25, MiXCR clonotype calling, in-frame beta chains only. Every CDR3 protein is listed once, alongside the most common genes and DNA of its rows. TCRdb's processing, not the authors' own work, is the source of the V and J calls. For this sample there are around 1,000,000 distinct CDR3 sequences; under 30% appear just once. The top ten clonotypes cover about 0.69% of the sample.

Comment on this clonotype: Its antigen has not been determined. Base qualities are not provided; no much larger clone lies one nucleotide away.

What the work shows at the level of the full study, not this receptor alone: Estimates of total diversity from one million sequenced T cells were regarded as lower bounds and underestimates. Compared with the aged group, the long-lived group had more naive CD4+ T cells, fewer expanded clones and increased TCR diversity, a pattern suggesting age selection. Observed TCR beta diversity correlated strongly with the percentage of naive T cells measured by flow cytometry. Because the CMV infection status of the donors was unknown, age-related changes in expanded clonotypes may potentially have been confounded. Conclusive comparison of naive and antigen-experienced compartments was prevented by the profiling of bulk unsorted PBMCs. Observed TCR beta diversity per million T cells fell roughly linearly with age, and a significant reduction was already apparent by age roughly 40.

V is clipped by 5 bases and J by 1 base, and the sequence between their germline boundaries is 11 bases long. The CDR3 covers 14 residues, taking in both the cysteine and the phenylalanine. This entry keeps only the CDR3 DNA: 42 bases, framed from base 1. Donors were 39 systemically healthy Caucasian individuals from Russia aged roughly 6 to 90 years. Each donor gave 8.5 to 10 milliliters of peripheral blood, collected into EDTA-treated Vacutainer tubes. Ficoll-Paque density-gradient centrifugation was used to isolate PBMCs, with at least 6.5 million per sample. Trizol reagent was used to extract total RNA from PBMCs, with at least 5 micrograms per sample. For every donor, flow cytometry on a PBMC aliquot measured the percentage of naive CD45RAhigh/CD27high T cells. In addition, the sample was reused for a study of T cells of mothers and their children. The second study reports: The donors were nine systemically healthy Caucasian individuals, made up of three mothers and their six children. cDNA synthesis used all of the extracted RNA, with approximately 1.4 ug of RNA in each 15 ul reaction. In the second PCR, the M1S primer introduced both the sample barcodes and 2-4 random nucleotides. More than 8.5 million TCR beta CDR3 reads were obtained from each mother, and 2.5 million to 3 million reads were obtained from each child. TCR recombination output is similarly shaped by thymic selection in related and unrelated pairs, with a minor effect exerted by inherited differences. Normalized repertoire overlap in related mother-child pairs was always slightly higher than in unrelated mother-child pairs, but the difference was never significant. Persistent microchimeric T cell clones were not detected, at a sensitivity of roughly 100 clones per million clonotypes. Deep NGS was used in the study to compare the TCR beta repertoires of mothers and children and to look for features that separate related mother-child pairs from unrelated individuals. On average, the children were roughly 10 +/- 4 years old, while the mothers were about 37 +/- 4 years old. After adapter ligation was performed with NEBNext reagents, the libraries were sequenced on an Illumina HiSeq 2000 with 100+100 nt paired-end reads. To prevent cross-contamination, the mother and child libraries were prepared one month apart and sequenced in separate runs. For each donor, between about 500,000 and 2,100,000 distinct TCR beta clonotypes were identified. Naive TCR beta clonotypes were estimated from low-frequency clonotypes matched to each donor's FACS-determined naive share, without sorting.

The origin of this receptor is a girl aged 2 to 9 in good health. The rearrangement joined TRBV12-3 or TRBV12-4 to TRBJ1-1, with TRBD1 perhaps the D gene, on 5 matching bases. Input material: blood. The DNA is TGTGCCAGCAGTCCCAGGGAGAGGAACACTGAAGCTTTCTTT. Its protein reads: CASSPRERNTEAFF.